This T cell receptor (beta chain) came from a study of blood T cell repertoires in COVID-19. Study summary: Some COVID-19 samples were acute and others convalescent; all came from the United States, Italy and Spain. T cells, B-cell-depleted T cells, or PBMCs supplied cDNA or gDNA.

Original processing methods: It was from reference gene primer amplification that nucleated cell counts were estimated. The method was immunoSEQ multiplex PCR; TCRdb's version includes in-frame clones alone and lacks a portion of them. Clone size and V and J calls were adopted from that table, with D and trimming inferred from the DNA. Of under 100,000 clones in the sample, about 82% were seen once. The CDR3 length is 12 residues. Germline V gene lookup returns CDR1 SEHNR and CDR2 FQNEAQ (reference sequence). With 5 bases clipped from V and 11 bases from J, the junction kept 6 bases outside the gene matches.

The sequencing sample was made of peripheral blood. This receptor was identified in a woman in her 70s with active or convalescent COVID-19. The chain recombines TRBV7-9 with TRBJ1-5; 7 bases agree with TRBD1. CDR3 nucleotides: TGTGCCAGCAGCATCCAGGGGGTAGCCCAGCATTTT. This encodes CASSIQGVAQHF.